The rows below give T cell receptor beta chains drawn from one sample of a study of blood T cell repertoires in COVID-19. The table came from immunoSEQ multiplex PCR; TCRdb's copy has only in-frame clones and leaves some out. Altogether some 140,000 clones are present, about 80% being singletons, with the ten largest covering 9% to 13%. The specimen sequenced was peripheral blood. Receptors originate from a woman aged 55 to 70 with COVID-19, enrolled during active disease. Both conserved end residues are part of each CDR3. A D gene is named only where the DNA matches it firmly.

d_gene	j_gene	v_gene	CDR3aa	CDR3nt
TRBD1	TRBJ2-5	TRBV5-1	CASSLGQGIQETQYF	TGCGCCAGCAGCTTGGGACAGGGCATTCAAGAGACCCAGTACTTC
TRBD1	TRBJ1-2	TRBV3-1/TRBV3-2	CASSQDQGAHYGYTF	TGTGCCAGCAGCCAAGACCAGGGGGCTCACTATGGCTACACCTTC
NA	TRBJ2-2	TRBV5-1	CASTGAGNTGELFF	TGCGCCAGCACAGGGGCGGGGAACACCGGGGAGCTGTTTTTT
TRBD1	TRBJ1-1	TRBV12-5	CASGPQTGENTEAFF	TGTGCTAGTGGACCCCAGACAGGGGAGAACACTGAAGCTTTCTTT
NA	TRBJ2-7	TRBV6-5	CASSRGNYEQYF	TGTGCCAGCAGTCGGGGGAACTACGAGCAGTACTTC
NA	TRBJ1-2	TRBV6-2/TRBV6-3	CASSYAGASYGYTF	TGTGCCAGCAGTTACGCGGGGGCTAGCTATGGCTACACCTTC
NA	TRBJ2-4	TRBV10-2	CASSETRGDKNIQYF	TGCGCCAGCAGTGAGACGCGAGGAGACAAAAACATTCAGTACTTC
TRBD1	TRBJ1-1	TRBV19	CASSTGQAGGNTEAFF	TGTGCCAGTAGTACCGGACAGGCCGGGGGAAACACTGAAGCTTTCTTT
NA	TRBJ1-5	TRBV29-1	CSAAGAVNQPQHF	TGCAGCGCTGCGGGGGCTGTTAATCAGCCCCAGCATTTT
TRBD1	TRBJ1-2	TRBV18	CASSGTGEDYGYTF	TGTGCCAGCTCAGGGACAGGGGAGGACTATGGCTACACCTTC